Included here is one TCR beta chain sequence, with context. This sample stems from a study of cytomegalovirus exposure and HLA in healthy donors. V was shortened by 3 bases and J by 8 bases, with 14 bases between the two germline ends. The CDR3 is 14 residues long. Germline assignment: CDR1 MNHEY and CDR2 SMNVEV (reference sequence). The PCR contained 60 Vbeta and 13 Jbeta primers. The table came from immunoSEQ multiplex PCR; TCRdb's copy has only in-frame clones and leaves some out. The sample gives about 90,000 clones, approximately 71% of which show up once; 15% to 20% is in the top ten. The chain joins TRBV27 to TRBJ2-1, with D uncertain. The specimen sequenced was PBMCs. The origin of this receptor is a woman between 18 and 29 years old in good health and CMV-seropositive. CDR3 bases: TGTGCCAGCAGTTTCGACGGCGAGCGCGATGAGCAGTTCTTC. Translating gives CASSFDGERDEQFF.